The present entry profiles one TCR beta chain with its context. The data derive from a study of shared clonotypes between healthy human individuals. CD8 cells classed as naive were CD45RO-negative and positively selected for CCR7, excluding terminally differentiated effector memory CD45RA+ cells. The assay was immunoSEQ multiplex PCR, and TCRdb's table has in-frame clones only and misses some. Of nearly 2 million clones listed, about 95% are singletons. CDR1 and CDR2 (germline): SGHVS, FNYEAQ. The V gene end was trimmed by 1 base and the J gene end by 5 bases; junction bases not matched to a gene: 8. The CDR3 has 16 amino acids.

The material sequenced was naive CD8+ T cells sorted from blood. This chain links TRBV7-6 with TRBJ2-7, with 10 bases fitting TRBD2. This receptor was obtained from a young man in good health. CDR3: CASSLEREGRFNEQYF. The DNA of the CDR3 is TGTGCCAGCAGCTTAGAGCGGGAGGGCCGTTTCAACGAGCAGTACTTC.